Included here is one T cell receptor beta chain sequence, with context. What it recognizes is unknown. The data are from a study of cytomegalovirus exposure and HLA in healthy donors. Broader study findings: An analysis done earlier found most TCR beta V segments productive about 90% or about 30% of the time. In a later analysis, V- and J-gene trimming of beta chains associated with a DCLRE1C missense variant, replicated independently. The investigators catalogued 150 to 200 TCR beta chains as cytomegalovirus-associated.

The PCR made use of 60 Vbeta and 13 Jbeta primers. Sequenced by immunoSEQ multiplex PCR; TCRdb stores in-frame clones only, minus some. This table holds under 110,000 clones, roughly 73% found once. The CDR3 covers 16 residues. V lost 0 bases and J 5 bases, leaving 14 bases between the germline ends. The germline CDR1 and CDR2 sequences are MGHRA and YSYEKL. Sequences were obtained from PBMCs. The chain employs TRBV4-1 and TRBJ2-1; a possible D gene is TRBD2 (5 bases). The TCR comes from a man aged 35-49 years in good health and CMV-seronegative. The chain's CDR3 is CASSQDPSGLNNEQFF. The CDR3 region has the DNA TGCGCCAGCAGCCAAGACCCCAGCGGCCTTAACAATGAGCAGTTCTTC.